A single sample gave rise to the 22 T cell receptor beta chains below, sequenced in a study of T cells in Graves' hyperthyroidism and ophthalmopathy. TCR beta CDR3 region amplification was performed from RNA transcripts. HTBI primers were used for first-round RT-PCR of the TCR CDR3. TCRdb used MiXCR to reprocess the multiplex PCR reads, holding one entry per CDR3 protein. This sample has about 640,000 distinct CDR3 sequences, with about 20% found just once. The sample was blood. These receptor sequences come from a man in his thirties or forties with Graves' ophthalmopathy.

The rearrangement joins TRBV19 to TRBJ1-5; D is perhaps TRBD1 (5 bases). The CDR3 consists of 13 residues. Germline V lookup: CDR1 LNHDA, CDR2 SQIVND (reference sequence). V was trimmed by 10 bases and J by 3 bases, leaving 13 bases between them. The CDR3 DNA sequence: TGTGCCACCGCGAGGGGAGACAATCAGCCCCAGCATTTT. Its translation is CATARGDNQPQHF.

This clonotype appeared a few times. This chain connects TRBV29-1 to TRBJ2-6, with D perhaps TRBD1 (6 bases). V lost 0 bases and J 0 bases, leaving 12 bases between the germline ends. Germline V lookup: CDR1 SQVTM, CDR2 ANQGSEA. This CDR3 region has 17 residues. CDR3 region: CSVEERDTHSGANVLTF. The CDR3 DNA is TGCAGCGTTGAAGAGAGGGACACTCACTCTGGGGCCAACGTCCTGACTTTC.

This clonotype was picked up many times. This rearrangement joins TRBV18 to TRBJ1-1; TRBD1 matches 8 bases. Germline V lookup: CDR1 KGHSH, CDR2 LQKENI. CDR3 size: 15 residues. J was trimmed by 5 bases and V by 0 bases; bases with no gene match: 5. The CDR3 sequence: CASSPPRTGRTEAFF. DNA for the CDR3: TGTGCCAGCTCACCACCTCGGACAGGGCGGACTGAAGCTTTCTTT.

The V gene is TRBV6-1, the J gene TRBJ2-5; 7 nucleotides line up with TRBD1. The V and J ends lost 7 bases and 4 bases, in that order; junction bases with no gene match: 6. Germline CDR1 MNHNS, CDR2 SASEGT. CDR3 size: 13 residues. The CDR3 is CASIDRVAETQYF. CDR3 nucleotide sequence: TGTGCCAGCATAGACAGGGTCGCAGAGACCCAGTACTTC.

This clonotype was detected ten times or more. The chain recombines TRBV2 with TRBJ2-1; TRBD2 agrees at 13 bases. Germline CDR1 is SNHLY and CDR2 is FYNNEI. The length of the CDR3 is 14 residues. Losses at the gene ends were 5 bases for V and 8 bases for J; bases not matched to a gene: 3. The CDR3 nucleotides read TGTGCCAGCAGTTGGACTAGCGGGAGAGATGAGCAGTTCTTC. Its translation is CASSWTSGRDEQFF. The full variable domain, completed using reference TRBV2 and TRBJ2-1, is EPEVTQTPSHQVTQMGQEVILRCVPISNHLYFYWYRQILGQKVEFLVSFYNNEISEKSEIFDDQFSVERPDGSNFTLKIRSTKLEDSAMYFCASSWTSGRDEQFFGPGTRLTVL.

This clonotype was detected ten times or more. V is TRBV5-1 and J is TRBJ2-5; 8 bases are shared with TRBD1. After removal of 4 bases from V and 4 bases from J, the junction contained 9 bases not matched to a gene. The CDR3 covers 15 residues. Germline V gene lookup returns CDR1 SGHRS and CDR2 YFSETQ. The DNA for the CDR3 is TGCGCCAGCAGCGCATCCGGGACAGGAGGAGAGACCCAGTACTTC. This gives the protein CASSASGTGGETQYF. Filled out from reference TRBV5-1 and TRBJ2-5, the complete variable domain reads KAGVTQTPRYLIKTRGQQVTLSCSPISGHRSVSWYQQTPGQGLQFLFEYFSETQRNKGNFPGRFSGRQFSNSRSEMNVSTLELGDSALYLCASSASGTGGETQYFGPGTRLLVL.

This clonotype was seen repeatedly, ten times or more. This chain links TRBV6-2 or TRBV6-3 with TRBJ2-3; TRBD2 aligns across 11 bases. The CDR3 has 16 amino acids. Trimming removed 2 bases from V and 0 bases from J; junction bases left unmatched: 1. Germline V gene sequence: CDR1 MNHEY, CDR2 SVGEGT. This CDR3 reads CASSYRTSGSTDTQYF. DNA for the CDR3: TGTGCCAGCAGTTACCGGACTAGCGGGAGCACAGATACGCAGTATTTT.

A few counts support this clonotype. V is TRBV29-1 and J is TRBJ1-2; 9 bases match TRBD1. V was pared by 4 bases and J by 2 bases, with 2 bases of the junction left unmatched. The CDR3 loop spans 13 amino acids. CDR1 is SQVTM, CDR2 ANQGSEA, per germline. The CDR3 nucleotides are TGCAGCGTTGGGGACAGGGTGAACTATGGCTACACCTTC. Amino acids: CSVGDRVNYGYTF.

About this clonotype: Since a much larger clone is just one base distant, this may be a read error. The chain joins TRBV30 to TRBJ1-3, with D unclear. The CDR3 is 13 amino acids. Germline CDR1 is GTSNPN and CDR2 is SVGIG (reference sequence). CDR3 in DNA: TGTGGCTGGAGCGTCTCCCTTGGAAACACCATATATTTT. Encoded protein: CGWSVSLGNTIYF. The full variable domain, completed using reference TRBV30 and TRBJ1-3, is SQTIHQWPATLVQPVGSPLSLECTVEGTSNPNLYWYRQAAGRGLQLLFYSVGIGQISSEVPQNLSASRPQDRQFILSSKKLLLSDSGFYLCGWSVSLGNTIYFGEGSWLTVV.

This clonotype has just a few counts. The chain is built from TRBV5-1 and TRBJ2-7; D might be TRBD1 or TRBD2, each matching 6 bases. The CDR3 extends over 14 amino acids. The V end lost 3 bases, the J end lost 6 bases, and 16 bases lay between the germline ends. Looked up from germline, CDR1 is SGHRS and CDR2 is YFSETQ. CDR3 sequence (DNA): TGCGCCAGCAGCTGGAGGGGACAACAGGTCGAGCAGTACTTC. This gives the protein CASSWRGQQVEQYF.

The rearrangement uses TRBV10-1 and TRBJ2-5; D gene uncertain. The length of the CDR3 is 14 residues. Germline V lookup: CDR1 WNHNN, CDR2 SYGVQD (reference sequence). Trimming left V 5 bases short and J 7 bases short, with 17 bases between. The CDR3 region has the DNA TGCGCCAGCAGTAATAGCAGCACCTGGGGGACCCAGTACTTC. It specifies CASSNSSTWGTQYF.

Points on this clonotype: At one boundary the junction diverges from the germline segment, which might be a read error. The chain joins TRBV7-9 to TRBJ1-2; 7 bases are a match to TRBD1. The germline CDR1 and CDR2 sequences are SEHNR and FQNEAQ (reference sequence). The CDR3 totals 12 residues. CDR3 loop: CASNLQGYGYTF. DNA for the CDR3: TGTGCCAGCAACTTACAGGGGTATGGCTACACCTTC.

This clonotype was recorded many times. The chain combines TRBV7-9 with TRBJ1-6, with D maybe TRBD1 (5 bases). Between the trimmed V and J ends, which lost 5 bases and 10 bases, there was a span of 15 bases. The CDR3 totals 14 residues. Germline assignment: CDR1 SEHNR and CDR2 FQNEAQ (reference sequence). The CDR3 here is CASSEAGTRSPLHF. The DNA for the CDR3 is TGTGCCAGCAGCGAGGCAGGGACGCGGTCACCCCTCCACTTT. Supplemented by reference TRBV7-9 and TRBJ1-6, the full variable domain reads DTGVSQNPRHKITKRGQNVTFRCDPISEHNRLYWYRQTLGQGPEFLTYFQNEAQLEKSRLLSDRFSAERPKGSFSTLEIQRTEQGDSAMYLCASSEAGTRSPLHFGNGTRLTVT.

There are a few counts of this clonotype. The chain uses TRBV20-1 and TRBJ2-7; 7 nucleotides agree with TRBD1. Germline V gene sequence: CDR1 DFQATT, CDR2 SNEGSKA (reference sequence). This CDR3 has 13 amino acids. The V segment lost 4 bases and the J segment 3 bases; nucleotides outside the gene matches: 6. This chain's CDR3 is CSAITGDSYEQYF. For the CDR3, the DNA is TGCAGTGCTATTACTGGGGACAGCTACGAGCAGTACTTC.

This clonotype was found many times. This chain uses TRBV12-3 or TRBV12-4 with TRBJ2-3; 9 bases map to TRBD2. CDR3 length equals 15 residues. Trimming took 8 bases from V and 9 from J; bases not matched to a gene: 15. CDR3 nucleotide sequence: TGTGCCAGCTGGCCTAAACTAGCGGGTCCTCGGACGCAGTATTTT. The encoded protein is CASWPKLAGPRTQYF.

The chain recombines TRBV6-5 with TRBJ1-6; D unresolved. There are 15 residues in the CDR3. V gave up 0 bases and J gave up 7 bases, with 10 bases separating them. The germline CDR1 and CDR2 sequences are MNHEY and SVGAGI. The CDR3 bases are TGTGCCAGCAGTTACTCCTACGAAGAAAATTCACCCCTCCACTTT. Its protein is CASSYSYEENSPLHF.

The sample holds a few counts of this clonotype. The chain links TRBV19 to TRBJ1-5; TRBD1 matches 9 bases. The CDR3 is made up of 15 amino acids. After removal of 6 bases from V and 2 bases from J, the junction contained 5 bases not matched to a gene. Germline V gives CDR1 LNHDA, CDR2 SQIVND (reference sequence). The CDR3 region is CASSPGDRGNQPQHF. The CDR3 DNA sequence: TGTGCCAGTAGCCCCGGGGACAGGGGCAATCAGCCCCAGCATTTT.

This clonotype has just a few counts. The gene calls are TRBV24-1 and TRBJ2-2; D is perhaps TRBD2 (5 bases). CDR3 size: 14 residues. The V and J ends lost 4 bases and 7 bases respectively, with 12 bases between them. Germline CDR1 is KGHDR and CDR2 is SFDVKD. The CDR3 DNA reads TGTGCCACCAGTGACTCCGGGGTAGGCGGGGAGCTGTTTTTT. Protein sequence: CATSDSGVGGELFF.

At least ten counts were recorded for this clonotype. The rearrangement uses TRBV20-1 and TRBJ1-2; D is perhaps TRBD1 (5 bases). There are 13 residues in the CDR3. Trimming pared 0 bases from V and 8 bases from J, leaving 13 bases between. Per germline, CDR1 DFQATT and CDR2 SNEGSKA (reference sequence). DNA of the CDR3: TGCAGTGCTAGAGATGAGGCAGGGAGCGGCTACACCTTC. As protein: CSARDEAGSGYTF.

The rearrangement joins TRBV7-2 to TRBJ2-1; 9 bases are shared with TRBD2. The ends lost 0 bases at V and 9 bases at J; junction bases unmatched: 12. From germline, CDR1 is SGHTA and CDR2 FQGNSA. This CDR3 is 17 amino acids long. The CDR3 reads CASSLASGSVSQGEQFF. CDR3 nucleotide sequence: TGTGCCAGCAGCTTAGCTAGCGGGAGTGTGTCCCAGGGTGAGCAGTTCTTC.

The V call is TRBV27, the J call TRBJ1-2, with TRBD1 matching 7 bases. Germline lookup yields CDR1 MNHEY and CDR2 SMNVEV (reference sequence). V lost 8 bases to trimming and J lost 4 bases; unmatched junction nucleotides: 4. The CDR3 is made up of 12 amino acids. In DNA, the CDR3 is TGTGCCAGCGGGACAGTAAGCTATGGCTACACCTTC. This codes for CASGTVSYGYTF.

This clonotype was seen more than once but under ten times. This may come from a read error, since a much larger clone is one base off. The rearrangement joins TRBV9 to TRBJ2-7; 7 bases agree with TRBD1. Looked up from germline, CDR1 is SGDLS and CDR2 is YYNGEE. This CDR3 region has 12 residues. J lost 6 bases, V lost 4 bases, and 4 bases had no gene match. CDR3 sequence: CASSSQGSEQYF. The DNA of the CDR3 is TGTGCCAGCAGCTCACAGGGGAGCGAGCAGTACTTC.